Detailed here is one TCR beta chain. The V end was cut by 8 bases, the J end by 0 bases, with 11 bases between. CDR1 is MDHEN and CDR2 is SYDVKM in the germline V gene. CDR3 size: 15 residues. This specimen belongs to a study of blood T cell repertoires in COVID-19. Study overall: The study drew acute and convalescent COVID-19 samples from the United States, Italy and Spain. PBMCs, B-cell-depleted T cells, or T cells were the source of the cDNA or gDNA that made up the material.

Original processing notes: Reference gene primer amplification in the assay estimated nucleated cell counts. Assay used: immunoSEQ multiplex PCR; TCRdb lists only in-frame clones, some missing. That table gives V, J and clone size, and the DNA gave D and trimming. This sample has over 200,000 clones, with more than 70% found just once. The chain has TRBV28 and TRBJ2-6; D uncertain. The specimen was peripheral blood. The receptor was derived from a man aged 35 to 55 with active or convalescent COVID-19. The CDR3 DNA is TGTGCCAGCGGCAGGCACTCCTCTGGGGCCAACGTCCTGACTTTC. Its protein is CASGRHSSGANVLTF.